The clone carrying this T cell receptor (beta chain) came up a few times. Libraries were prepared by immunoSEQ multiplex PCR; TCRdb keeps only in-frame clonotypes and omits some of them. The sample yields under 450,000 clones, roughly 90% seen once. This sample is drawn from a study of blood T cell repertoires in COVID-19. There are 14 residues in the CDR3. J was trimmed by 7 bases and V by 3 bases; bases with no gene match: 4. Per germline, CDR1 MDHEN and CDR2 SYDVKM. Sequencing used peripheral blood. The origin of this receptor is a woman aged 60-75 years with COVID-19, enrolled during active disease. V is TRBV28 and J is TRBJ2-1; 9 positions match TRBD2. The CDR3 DNA sequence: TGTGCCAGCAGTTTTCGCGGGGGGGCAAATGAGCAGTTCTTC. Encoded protein: CASSFRGGANEQFF.